The present T cell receptor beta chain was sequenced within a study of shared clonotypes between healthy human individuals. The V segment lost 6 bases and the J segment 3 bases; nucleotides outside the gene matches: 4. This CDR3 contains 15 residues. CDR1 is SNHLY and CDR2 is FYNNEI in the germline V gene. Clones were sequenced by immunoSEQ multiplex PCR, and TCRdb holds only the in-frame ones, with some missing. The sample contains fewer than 3 million clones, roughly 92% of which appear only once. The origin of this receptor is a man aged 18 to 29 in good health. Some clones in this sample may be carry-over from other donors' samples. The specimen was naive CD4+ T cells from PBMCs. Subset defined: CD45RA+ positively selected. V is TRBV2 and J is TRBJ1-3, with TRBD1 matching 11 bases. Here the CDR3 reads CASSGQGARGNTIYF. CDR3 DNA sequence: TGTGCCAGCAGCGGACAGGGGGCGCGTGGAAACACCATATATTTT.